The present entry profiles one T cell receptor beta chain with its context. Its antigen remains unidentified. How the authors handled the data: Owing to the provision of junction-only sequences devoid of quality scores by immunoSEQ, filtering differed. The method was immunoSEQ multiplex PCR; TCRdb's version includes in-frame clones alone and lacks a portion of them. The V and J calls and clone size come from that table; D and trimming were worked out from the DNA. Here the sample spans some 380,000 clones, roughly 96% being singletons. The record originates from a study of shared clonotypes between healthy human individuals. General observations from the study: Compared with clonotypes that all four donors shared, non-shared clonotypes had lower generation probabilities. Incompleteness in sorted-subset sequencing, despite large depth, was shown by rarefaction. Genetic and exposure-history diversity was limited by the small donor number.

Losses at the gene ends were 4 bases for V and 7 bases for J; bases not matched to a gene: 6. From germline, CDR1 is SGHTA and CDR2 FQGTGA. CDR3 length: 14 residues. The genes are TRBV7-3 and TRBJ2-7; TRBD1 matches 11 bases. The sequence derives from a man aged 30-40 years in good health. Sequenced: memory CD8+ T cells sorted from blood. Noted subset: CD45RO+ cells pooled with CCR7-negative TemRA cells. This chain's CDR3 is CASSSLGQGDEQYF. The CDR3 bases are TGTGCCAGCAGCTCCTTGGGACAGGGGGATGAGCAGTACTTC. Full variable domain (outside the CDR3, taken from reference TRBV7-3 and TRBJ2-7): GAGVSQTPSNKVTEKGKYVELRCDPISGHTALYWYRQSLGQGPEFLIYFQGTGAADDSGLPNDRFFAVRPEGSVSTLKIQRTERGDSAVYLCASSSLGQGDEQYFGPGTRLTVT.